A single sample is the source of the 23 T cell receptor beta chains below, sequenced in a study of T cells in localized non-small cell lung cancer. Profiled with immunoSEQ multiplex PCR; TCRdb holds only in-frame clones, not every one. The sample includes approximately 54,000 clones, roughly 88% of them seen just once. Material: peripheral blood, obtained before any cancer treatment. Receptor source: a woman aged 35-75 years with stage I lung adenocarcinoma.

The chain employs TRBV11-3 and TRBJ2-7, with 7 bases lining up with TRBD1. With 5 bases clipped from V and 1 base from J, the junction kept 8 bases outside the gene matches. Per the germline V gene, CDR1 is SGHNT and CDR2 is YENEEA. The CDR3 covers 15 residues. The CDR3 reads CASSTRDRRSYEQYF. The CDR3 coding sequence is TGTGCCAGCAGCACCCGGGACAGACGGTCCTACGAGCAGTACTTC.

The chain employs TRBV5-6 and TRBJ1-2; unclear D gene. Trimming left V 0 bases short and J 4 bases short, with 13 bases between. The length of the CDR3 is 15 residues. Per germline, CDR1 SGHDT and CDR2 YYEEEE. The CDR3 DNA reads TGTGCCAGCAGCTTGGACAAGGAGGTGATCTATGGCTACACCTTC. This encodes CASSLDKEVIYGYTF. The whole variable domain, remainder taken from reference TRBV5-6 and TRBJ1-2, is DAGVTQSPTHLIKTRGQQVTLRCSPKSGHDTVSWYQQALGQGPQFIFQYYEEEERQRGNFPDRFSGHQFPNYSSELNVNALLLGDSALYLCASSLDKEVIYGYTFGSGTRLTVV.

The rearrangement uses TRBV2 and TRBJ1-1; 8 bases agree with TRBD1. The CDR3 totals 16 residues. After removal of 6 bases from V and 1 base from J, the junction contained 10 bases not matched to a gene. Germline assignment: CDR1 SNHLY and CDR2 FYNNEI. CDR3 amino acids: CASRDHIGQGNTEAFF. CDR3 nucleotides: TGTGCCAGCAGAGACCATATTGGACAGGGGAACACTGAAGCTTTCTTT.

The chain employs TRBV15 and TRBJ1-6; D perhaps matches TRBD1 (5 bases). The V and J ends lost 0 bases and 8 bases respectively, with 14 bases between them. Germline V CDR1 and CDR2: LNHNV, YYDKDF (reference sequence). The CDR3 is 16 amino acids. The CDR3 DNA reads TGTGCCACCAGCAGAGATCGGGGACCGTCCTATTCACCCCTCCACTTT. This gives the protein CATSRDRGPSYSPLHF.

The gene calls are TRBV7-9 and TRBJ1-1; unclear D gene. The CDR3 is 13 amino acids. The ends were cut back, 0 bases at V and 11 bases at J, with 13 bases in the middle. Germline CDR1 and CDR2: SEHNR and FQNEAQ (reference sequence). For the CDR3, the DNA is TGTGCCAGCAGCTTAGCGGATAGTCCTGGGGCTTTCTTT. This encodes CASSLADSPGAFF. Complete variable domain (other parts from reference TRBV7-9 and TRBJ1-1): DTGVSQNPRHKITKRGQNVTFRCDPISEHNRLYWYRQTLGQGPEFLTYFQNEAQLEKSRLLSDRFSAERPKGSFSTLEIQRTEQGDSAMYLCASSLADSPGAFFGQGTRLTVV.

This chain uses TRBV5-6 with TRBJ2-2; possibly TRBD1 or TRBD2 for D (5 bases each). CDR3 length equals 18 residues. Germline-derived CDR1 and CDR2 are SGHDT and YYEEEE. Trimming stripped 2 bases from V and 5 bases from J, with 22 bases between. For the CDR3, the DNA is TGTGCCAGCAGCTTACGGGGCTCACTAAGTAGGAGAACCGGGGAGCTGTTTTTT. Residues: CASSLRGSLSRRTGELFF.

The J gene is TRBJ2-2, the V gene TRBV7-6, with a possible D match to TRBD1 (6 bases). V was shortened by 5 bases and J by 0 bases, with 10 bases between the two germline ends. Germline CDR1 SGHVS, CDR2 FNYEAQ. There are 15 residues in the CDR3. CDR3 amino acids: CASSIGQTNTGELFF. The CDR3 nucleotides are TGTGCCAGCAGCATTGGACAGACGAACACCGGGGAGCTGTTTTTT. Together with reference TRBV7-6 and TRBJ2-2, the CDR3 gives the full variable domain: GAGVSQSPRYKVTKRGQDVALRCDPISGHVSLYWYRQALGQGPEFLTYFNYEAQQDKSGLPNDRFSAERPEGSISTLTIQRTEQRDSAMYRCASSIGQTNTGELFFGEGSRLTVL.

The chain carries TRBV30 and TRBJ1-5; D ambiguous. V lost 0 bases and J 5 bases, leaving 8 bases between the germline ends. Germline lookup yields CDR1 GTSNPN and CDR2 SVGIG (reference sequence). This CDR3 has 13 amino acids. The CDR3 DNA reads TGTGCCTGGAGTGTGGGGAGGCATCAGCCCCAGCATTTT. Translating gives CAWSVGRHQPQHF.

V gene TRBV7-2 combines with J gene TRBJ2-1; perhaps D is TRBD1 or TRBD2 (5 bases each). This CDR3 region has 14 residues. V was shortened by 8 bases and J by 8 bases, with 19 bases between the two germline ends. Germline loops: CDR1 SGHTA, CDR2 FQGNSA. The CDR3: CASDLRGLGDEQFF. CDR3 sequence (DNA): TGTGCCAGCGACTTACGGGGCTTGGGGGATGAGCAGTTCTTC. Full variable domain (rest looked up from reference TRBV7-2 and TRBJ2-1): GAGVSQSPSNKVTEKGKDVELRCDPISGHTALYWYRQSLGQGLEFLIYFQGNSAPDKSGLPSDRFSAERTGGSVSTLTIQRTQQEDSAVYLCASDLRGLGDEQFFGPGTRLTVL.

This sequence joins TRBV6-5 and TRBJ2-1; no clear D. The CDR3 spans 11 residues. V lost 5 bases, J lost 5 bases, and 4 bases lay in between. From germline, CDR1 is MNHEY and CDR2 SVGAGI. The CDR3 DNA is TGTGCCAGCAGTAGAGACAATGAGCAGTTCTTC. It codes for CASSRDNEQFF.

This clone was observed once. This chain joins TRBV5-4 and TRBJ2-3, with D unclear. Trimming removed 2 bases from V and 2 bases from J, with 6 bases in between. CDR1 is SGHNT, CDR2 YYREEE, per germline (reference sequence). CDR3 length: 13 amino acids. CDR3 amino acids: CASSFDTTDTQYF. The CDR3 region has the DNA TGTGCCAGCAGCTTTGACACCACAGATACGCAGTATTTT.

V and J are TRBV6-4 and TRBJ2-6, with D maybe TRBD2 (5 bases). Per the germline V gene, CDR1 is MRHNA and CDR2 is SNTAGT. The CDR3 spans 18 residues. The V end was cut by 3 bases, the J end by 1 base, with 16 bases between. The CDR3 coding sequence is TGTGCCAGCAGTGAGTCCGGACTTCGAGATTCTGGGGCCAACGTCCTGACTTTC. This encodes CASSESGLRDSGANVLTF.

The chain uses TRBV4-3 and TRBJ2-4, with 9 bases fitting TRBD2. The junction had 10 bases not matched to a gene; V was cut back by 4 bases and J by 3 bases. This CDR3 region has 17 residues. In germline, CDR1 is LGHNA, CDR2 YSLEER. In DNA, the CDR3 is TGCGCCAGCAGCCGAACCAGGTCGCGGGGGGGCAAAAACATTCAGTACTTC. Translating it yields CASSRTRSRGGKNIQYF.

The CDR3 DNA follows: TGCGCCAGCAGCCAAGAGTGGGACACCCGCACAGATACGCAGTATTTT. Its protein product is CASSQEWDTRTDTQYF. This rearrangement joins TRBV4-1 to TRBJ2-3; maybe TRBD1 (6 bases). The CDR3 covers 16 residues. Looked up from germline, CDR1 is MGHRA and CDR2 is YSYEKL. Trimming pared 0 bases from V and 1 base from J, leaving 11 bases between.

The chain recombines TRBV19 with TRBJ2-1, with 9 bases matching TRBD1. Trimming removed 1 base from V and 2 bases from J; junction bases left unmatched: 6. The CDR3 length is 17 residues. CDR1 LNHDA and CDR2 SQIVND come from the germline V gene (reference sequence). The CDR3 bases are TGTGCCAGTAGTATAGCCCCTCGGGACAGGGCCTACAATGAGCAGTTCTTC. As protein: CASSIAPRDRAYNEQFF. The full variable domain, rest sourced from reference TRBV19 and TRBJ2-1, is DGGITQSPKYLFRKEGQNVTLSCEQNLNHDAMYWYRQDPGQGLRLIYYSQIVNDFQKGDIAEGYSVSREKKESFPLTVTSAQKNPTAFYLCASSIAPRDRAYNEQFFGPGTRLTVL.

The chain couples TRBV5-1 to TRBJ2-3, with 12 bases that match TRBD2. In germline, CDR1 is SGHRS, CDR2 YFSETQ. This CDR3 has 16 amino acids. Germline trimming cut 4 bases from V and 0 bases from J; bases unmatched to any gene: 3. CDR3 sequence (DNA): TGCGCCAGCAGCCATGGACTAGCGGGGAGCACAGATACGCAGTATTTT. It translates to CASSHGLAGSTDTQYF.

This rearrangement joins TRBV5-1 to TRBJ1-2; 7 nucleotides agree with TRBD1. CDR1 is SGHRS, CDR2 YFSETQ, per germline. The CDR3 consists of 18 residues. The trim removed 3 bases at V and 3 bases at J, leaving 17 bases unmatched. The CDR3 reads CASSSRGDSKGADYGYTF. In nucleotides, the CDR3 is TGCGCCAGCAGCTCCCGAGGGGACAGTAAAGGGGCGGACTATGGCTACACCTTC.

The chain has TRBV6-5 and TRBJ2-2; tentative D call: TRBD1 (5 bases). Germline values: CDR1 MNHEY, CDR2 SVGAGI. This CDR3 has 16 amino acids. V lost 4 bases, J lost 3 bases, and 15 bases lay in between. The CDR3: CASSSPRDSYTGELFF. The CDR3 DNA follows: TGTGCCAGCAGTTCCCCCCGAGACAGCTACACCGGGGAGCTGTTTTTT.

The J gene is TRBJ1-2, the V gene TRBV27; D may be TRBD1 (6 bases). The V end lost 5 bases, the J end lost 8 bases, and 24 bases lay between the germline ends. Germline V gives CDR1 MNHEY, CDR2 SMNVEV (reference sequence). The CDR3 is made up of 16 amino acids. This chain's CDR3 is CASSESPFTGYRGYTF. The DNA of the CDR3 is TGTGCCAGCAGTGAAAGCCCCTTTACAGGGTATCGGGGCTACACCTTC.

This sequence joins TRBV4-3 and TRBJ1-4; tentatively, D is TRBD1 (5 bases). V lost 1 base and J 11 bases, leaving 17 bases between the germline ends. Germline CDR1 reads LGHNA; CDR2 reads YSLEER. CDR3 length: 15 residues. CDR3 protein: CASSQADGREGKLFF. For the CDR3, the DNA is TGCGCCAGCAGCCAAGCGGACGGGCGGGAGGGGAAACTGTTTTTT.

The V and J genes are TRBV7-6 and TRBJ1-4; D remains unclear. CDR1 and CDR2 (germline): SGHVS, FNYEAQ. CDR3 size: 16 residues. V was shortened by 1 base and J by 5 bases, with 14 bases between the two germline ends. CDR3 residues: CASSLGGWVKNEKLFF. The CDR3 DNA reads TGTGCCAGCAGCTTAGGGGGTTGGGTTAAGAATGAAAAACTGTTTTTT.

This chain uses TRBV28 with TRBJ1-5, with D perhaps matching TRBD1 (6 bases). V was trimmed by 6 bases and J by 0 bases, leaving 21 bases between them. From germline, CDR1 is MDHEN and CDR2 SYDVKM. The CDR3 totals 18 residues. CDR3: CASSSLVGTRYSNQPQHF. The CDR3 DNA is TGTGCCAGCAGCTCCCTCGTCGGGACAAGATATAGCAATCAGCCCCAGCATTTT.

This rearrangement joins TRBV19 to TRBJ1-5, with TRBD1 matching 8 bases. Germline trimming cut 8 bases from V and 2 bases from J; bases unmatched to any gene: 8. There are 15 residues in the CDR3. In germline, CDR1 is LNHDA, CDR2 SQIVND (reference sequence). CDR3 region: CASAQGARGNQPQHF. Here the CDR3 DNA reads TGTGCCAGTGCTCAGGGGGCAAGGGGCAATCAGCCCCAGCATTTT.